Below, 7 T cell receptor beta chains from the same sample are listed, as sequenced in a study of blood T cells in healthy people across ages. For the second PCR, which ran for about 6 to 11 cycles, a sample-barcoded 5' primer and a J-beta primer mix were used. A single record per CDR3 protein comes from TCRdb applying MiXCR to the 5' RACE reads. The repertoire holds about 1.8 million distinct CDR3 sequences, with roughly 49% as singletons. The sequencing sample was made of blood. These receptors originate from a woman aged 40 to 49 in good health.

V and J are TRBV7-6 and TRBJ1-1; tentatively, D is TRBD1 (5 bases). V gave up 5 bases and J gave up 2 bases, with 30 bases separating them. The CDR3 sequence is 20 residues long. CDR1 and CDR2 from the germline V gene are SGHVS and FNYEAQ. CDR3 loop: CASSRDRLEALSGFNTEAFF. DNA for the CDR3: TGTGCCAGCAGCCGAGACAGACTTGAGGCACTGAGTGGGTTCAACACTGAAGCTTTCTTT.

This chain links TRBV7-2 with TRBJ2-1, with D perhaps TRBD1 or TRBD2 (5 bases each). Trimming removed 6 bases at V and 4 bases at J, with 10 bases between. This CDR3 is built from 13 residues. Germline loops: CDR1 SGHTA, CDR2 FQGNSA. In DNA, the CDR3 is TGTGCCAGCAGGGACTCAGGGTACAATGAGCAGTTCTTC. Translated, it gives CASRDSGYNEQFF.

The rearrangement uses TRBV6-5 and TRBJ2-5; the match to TRBD2 covers 10 bases. Germline V gene lookup returns CDR1 MNHEY and CDR2 SVGAGI. The CDR3 runs to 14 residues. J gave up 11 bases and V 5 bases, and 11 bases lay outside the gene matches. Here the CDR3 DNA reads TGTGCCAGCAGTAGAAGCGGGGGGGGCTATGAGCAGTACTTC. It translates to CASSRSGGGYEQYF.

This clonotype was observed a handful of times. The chain carries TRBV15 and TRBJ1-2; TRBD1 is a possible D gene (6 bases). The V gene's germline CDR1 is LNHNV and CDR2 YYDKDF (reference sequence). Trimming removed 0 bases from V and 4 bases from J, with 15 bases in between. This CDR3 has 16 amino acids. The CDR3 coding sequence is TGTGCCACCAGCAGAGAAACTCCAGGGGTGGTCTATGGCTACACCTTC. The encoded protein is CATSRETPGVVYGYTF. Full variable domain (rest looked up from reference TRBV15 and TRBJ1-2): DAMVIQNPRYQVTQFGKPVTLSCSQTLNHNVMYWYQQKSSQAPKLLFHYYDKDFNNEADTPDNFQSRRPNTSFCFLDIRSPGLGDTAMYLCATSRETPGVVYGYTFGSGTRLTVV.

The V call is TRBV5-1, the J call TRBJ2-2, with D unclear. The germline V and J ends were trimmed by 0 bases and 1 base, with 7 bases remaining between them. The germline V gene has CDR1 SGHRS and CDR2 YFSETQ. The length of the CDR3 is 15 residues. The DNA of the CDR3 is TGCGCCAGCAGCTTGGGACACCGGAACACCGGGGAGCTGTTTTTT. Protein: CASSLGHRNTGELFF.

The chain employs TRBV28 and TRBJ1-6; a possible D gene is TRBD1 (5 bases). The V gene lost 6 bases and the J gene lost 14 bases, with 14 bases spanning the gap. The CDR3 extends over 12 amino acids. Germline values: CDR1 MDHEN, CDR2 SYDVKM. In DNA form, the CDR3 reads TGTGCCAGCAGGCTCGGCGGGGGAACCCTCCACTTT. As protein: CASRLGGGTLHF.

The chain couples TRBV20-1 to TRBJ2-5; D perhaps matches TRBD2 (6 bases). In germline, CDR1 is DFQATT, CDR2 SNEGSKA (reference sequence). The length of the CDR3 is 14 residues. Trimming stripped 0 bases from V and 4 bases from J, with 12 bases between. DNA for the CDR3: TGCAGTGCTAGAGATCTCGGAGGGACAGAGACCCAGTACTTC. Translation gives CSARDLGGTETQYF.